This T cell receptor beta chain is from a study of glioma-infiltrating T cells (dated by TCRdb to 2016 to 2017). Background for the entire study: The study sequenced TCR alpha- and beta-chain repertoires from glioma tissue, from non-neoplastic brain tissue and from matched peripheral blood mononuclear cells. To measure divergence between tissue and blood T-cell populations, each tissue-infiltrating repertoire was compared with the peripheral blood repertoire of the same patient. Three low-grade glioma patients, roughly 8 primary glioblastoma patients and three non-glioma patients contributing non-neoplastic brain tissue were included in the paired cohort. The paper's findings and limits, for the study overall: In non-neoplastic patients, VJ-independent divergence between tissue and blood fell below expectation, whereas in all gliomas, and especially in low-grade gliomas, the divergence rose above expectation. Very few CDR3 sequences were shared between tissue and blood, attributed to high CDR3 diversity and limited sampling. Group comparisons rested on small numbers: three non-neoplastic, three low-grade glioma and 7 or 8 glioblastoma patients.

Ends trimmed: V by 3 bases, J by 5 bases; bases unmatched to a gene: 10. Measured from the cysteine to the phenylalanine, the CDR3 is 15 residues long. Only the CDR3 region is kept as DNA, spanning 45 bases read in frame from base 1. CDR1 and CDR2 are read off the germline V gene as MDHEN and SYDVKM. About this clonotype itself: This receptor's antigen is unknown. Base qualities are not provided; no much larger clone lies one nucleotide away.

TCR alpha and beta CDR3 regions were amplified with the iRepertoire nested amplicon-rescue multiplex PCR (arm-PCR) platform from RNA. One-step reverse transcription and amplification used about 90-450 ng of tissue mRNA or PBMC total RNA as input. Following bead purification, Illumina adapters were added by a secondary multiplex PCR, and libraries between 200 and 400 bp were gel-purified. Internal 6-nucleotide barcodes were carried by the libraries and were used for demultiplexing. Libraries were sequenced on an Illumina MiSeq with 2x220 or 2x250 nucleotide paired-end reads. For the original study's pipeline: Paired reads were merged with FLASH 1.2.11 and aligned to the GRCh37 human genome with BWA-MEM before extracting TRA and TRB reads. An IMGT-derived reference of cassette sequences and CDR3 motifs, with pseudogenes included, was used for V and J assignment. Three-frame translation of reads was performed, and productive CDR3s were defined as those with a C...FGXG motif and no stop codons. A clonotype was defined as a unique combination of a V-J cassette pair and a CDR3 amino acid sequence. Hamming distance filtering was applied to reads, with thresholds set by the sequence error rate of each sample in mapped regions. TCRdb redid the processing of the public reads, applying fastp at Q25 and MiXCR, and retained in-frame beta chains. Merged by CDR3 protein, the rows form single entries marked with the most common genes and DNA. What appears here as the V and J calls and clone size reflects TCRdb's work, not the paper's. For this sample there are about 140,000 distinct CDR3 sequences; approximately 39% appear just once. Together, the top ten hold about a fifth of the sample.

This sequence uses TRBV28 and TRBJ2-7; TRBD2 fits 7 bases in the junction. The sequence was obtained from a human donor with low-grade glioma or glioblastoma, undergoing nonglioma brain surgery, or in good health (not recorded which). Sequencing was performed on glioma tissue, nonneoplastic brain tissue, or PBMCs (not recorded which). The nucleotide sequence reads TGTGCCAGCAGTTTGATTCTAGCGGCCTGGCACGAGCAGTACTTC. This translates into CASSLILAAWHEQYF.